This TCR beta chain appears in the sequencing data of a study of T cell responses to AZD1222 COVID-19 vaccine. Second-dose timings of about 4 or about 12 weeks were pooled. Clones were read by immunoSEQ multiplex PCR, and TCRdb kept only the in-frame ones, dropping some. In the table there are tens of thousands of clones, around 93% of which are singletons. This CDR3 region has 10 residues. Germline V gene sequence: CDR1 MDHEN, CDR2 SYDVKM. Trimming removed 6 bases at V and 4 bases at J, with 4 bases between. The receptor's source is an adult who received the AZD1222 COVID-19 vaccine. Sequencing used peripheral blood, obtained 28 days after the second AZD1222 dose. The chain has TRBV28 and TRBJ2-7; D uncertain. CDR3 nucleotide sequence: TGTGCCAGCAGGAAGTACGAGCAGTACTTC. Translated: CASRKYEQYF. The whole variable domain, remainder taken from reference TRBV28 and TRBJ2-7, is DVKVTQSSRYLVKRTGEKVFLECVQDMDHENMFWYRQDPGLGLRLIYFSYDVKMKEKGDIPEGYSVSREKKERFSLILESASTNQTSMYLCASRKYEQYFGPGTRLTVT.